A selection of T cell receptor beta chains follows, all from one sample in a study of shared clonotypes between healthy human individuals. TCRdb's copy holds only in-frame clones and misses some; the assay was immunoSEQ multiplex PCR. The sample yields a few hundred thousand clones, 95% to 96% seen once. Sequencing was carried out using naive CD8+ T cells sorted from blood. These receptors were taken from a woman in her thirties in good health. Both conserved end residues are part of each CDR3. The D gene is left open where the match is weak. Clone size is shown for a subset of rows, as once, few, many or a class of expanded clone.

D gene	J gene	V gene	clone size	CDR3 protein	CDR3 DNA
.	TRBJ1-2	TRBV7-2	.	CASSLVGGVPIGQGYGYTF	TGTGCCAGCAGCTTAGTTGGGGGAGTACCGATCGGCCAGGGCTATGGCTACACCTTC
TRBD2	TRBJ2-7	TRBV27	.	CASSLSASGNEQYF	TGTGCCAGCAGTTTATCGGCTAGCGGGAACGAGCAGTACTTC
.	TRBJ2-1	TRBV6-5	.	CASSYSEGGNEQFF	TGTGCCAGCAGTTACTCAGAGGGCGGCAATGAGCAGTTCTTC
.	TRBJ2-1	TRBV6-5	.	CASSMLSAGNEQFF	TGTGCCAGCAGTATGCTCTCGGCAGGCAATGAGCAGTTCTTC
TRBD1	TRBJ2-7	TRBV5-6	.	CASSSRDRLSYEQYF	TGTGCCAGCAGCTCCCGGGACAGGTTATCCTACGAGCAGTACTTC
.	TRBJ2-3	TRBV9	.	CASSVVGGAGTDTQYF	TGTGCCAGCAGCGTAGTTGGGGGAGCGGGCACAGATACGCAGTATTTT
TRBD1	TRBJ2-2	TRBV27	.	CASNPGTGENTGELFF	TGTGCCAGCAACCCCGGGACAGGGGAGAACACCGGGGAGCTGTTTTTT
.	TRBJ1-1	TRBV28	.	CASRSFTEAFF	TGTGCCAGCCGCTCTTTCACTGAAGCTTTCTTT
.	TRBJ1-6	TRBV27	.	CASSFGGNSPLHF	TGTGCCAGCAGTTTCGGCGGCAATTCACCCCTCCACTTT
.	TRBJ2-2	TRBV28	.	CASGSGTESTGELFF	TGTGCCAGCGGGTCCGGGACGGAAAGCACCGGGGAGCTGTTTTTT
TRBD1	TRBJ1-1	TRBV27	few	CASSPRQGNTEAFF	TGTGCCAGCAGTCCCAGACAGGGGAACACTGAAGCTTTCTTT
.	TRBJ2-6	TRBV30	.	CAWSFGTGANVLTF	TGTGCCTGGAGTTTCGGGACAGGGGCCAACGTCCTGACTTTC
TRBD2	TRBJ2-2	TRBV6-1	.	CASSEPPGGYDTGELFF	TGTGCCAGCAGTGAACCCCCGGGAGGGTACGACACCGGGGAGCTGTTTTTT
TRBD2	TRBJ2-3	TRBV7-9	.	CASSLVSSGIYADTQYF	TGTGCCAGCAGCTTAGTCTCTAGCGGGATTTATGCAGATACGCAGTATTTT
.	TRBJ1-5	TRBV27	.	CASTQIPVNQPQHF	TGTGCCAGCACCCAGATCCCCGTAAATCAGCCCCAGCATTTT
.	TRBJ1-2	TRBV28	.	CASSRIKYGYTF	TGTGCCAGCAGTAGAATCAAGTATGGCTACACCTTC
.	TRBJ2-3	TRBV9	.	CASSVPHGLGPSNTQYF	TGTGCCAGCAGCGTCCCTCACGGGCTGGGACCAAGTAATACGCAGTATTTT
.	TRBJ2-5	TRBV7-8	.	CASARASETQYF	TGTGCCAGCGCTAGAGCTTCGGAGACCCAGTACTTC
TRBD1	TRBJ1-4	TRBV4-2	.	CASSQARDRVFGLFF	TGTGCCAGCAGCCAGGCTCGGGACAGGGTGTTCGGACTGTTTTTT
.	TRBJ2-2	TRBV7-9	.	CASSYSENTGELFF	TGTGCCAGCAGCTATAGCGAAAACACCGGGGAGCTGTTTTTT
.	TRBJ2-3	TRBV7-8	.	CASSFVSDTQYF	TGTGCCAGCAGCTTTGTATCGGATACGCAGTATTTT
.	TRBJ2-1	TRBV6-5	.	CASSYAPGPNNEQFF	TGTGCCAGCAGTTACGCCCCGGGACCAAACAATGAGCAGTTCTTC
TRBD1	TRBJ2-7	TRBV5-6	.	CASSLDDREQSEQYF	TGTGCCAGCAGCTTGGATGACAGGGAACAGTCCGAGCAGTACTTC
TRBD1	TRBJ1-5	TRBV11-3	.	CASSRDRAFNQPQHF	TGTGCCAGCAGCCGTGACAGGGCGTTCAATCAGCCCCAGCATTTT
.	TRBJ2-4	TRBV5-6	.	CASSAKGRAEPENIQYF	TGTGCCAGCAGCGCGAAGGGGCGGGCGGAACCTGAAAACATTCAGTACTTC
TRBD2	TRBJ2-1	TRBV27	.	CASSLTSDEQFF	TGTGCCAGCAGCCTCACTAGCGATGAGCAGTTCTTC
TRBD1	TRBJ1-2	TRBV15	.	CATSRDLGGNNYGYTF	TGTGCCACCAGCAGAGACCTAGGGGGCAACAACTATGGCTACACCTTC
TRBD2	TRBJ2-1	TRBV7-9	.	CASRHSSGPSSYNEQFF	TGTGCCAGCAGGCACTCTAGCGGTCCTAGCTCCTACAATGAGCAGTTCTTC
TRBD2	TRBJ2-7	TRBV27	.	CASSRTSGRNSYEQYF	TGTGCCAGCAGTAGGACTAGCGGGAGAAACTCCTACGAGCAGTACTTC
TRBD2	TRBJ2-1	TRBV27	once	CASSSTAKRESYYNEQFF	TGTGCCAGCAGTTCGACCGCTAAGCGGGAGAGTTACTACAATGAGCAGTTCTTC
TRBD2	TRBJ2-7	TRBV10-3	once	CAISEFGRANNEQYF	TGTGCCATCAGTGAGTTCGGGAGGGCCAACAACGAGCAGTACTTC
.	TRBJ2-2	TRBV4-2	.	CASSQELGELFF	TGTGCCAGCAGCCAAGAACTCGGGGAGCTGTTTTTT
.	TRBJ1-1	TRBV25-1	.	CASSEWTAGVGNTEAFF	TGTGCCAGCAGTGAATGGACCGCGGGGGTAGGGAACACTGAAGCTTTCTTT
TRBD2	TRBJ2-7	TRBV27	.	CASRGPPSGAGSSYEQYF	TGTGCCAGCAGGGGCCCCCCTTCGGGAGCGGGGAGCTCCTACGAGCAGTACTTC